Given below is one TCR beta chain in context. This entry comes from a study of blood T cell repertoires in COVID-19. Study at large: Sites in the United States, Italy and Spain provided acute and convalescent COVID-19 samples.

Cohorts were assigned according to the clinical history that participants reported. Authors' analysis steps: Scientists estimated how many nucleated cells there were by amplifying reference gene primers. Sequencing was performed with immunoSEQ multiplex PCR; in TCRdb, only in-frame clones are kept and a portion is missing. The V and J calls and clone size come from that table; D and trimming were worked out from the DNA. This sample has around 120,000 clones, with 65% to 90% found just once. The sequence came from a woman aged 45-65 years who had recovered from COVID-19. The sample taken for sequencing was PBMCs or T cells enriched from blood (not recorded which).

The CDR3 is CASSLVLSGASTDTQYF. The CDR3 DNA follows: TGTGCCAGCAGCTTAGTTTTGAGCGGGGCTAGCACAGATACGCAGTATTTT. The V gene is TRBV7-9, the J gene TRBJ2-3, with 7 bases aligning to TRBD2. The germline gives CDR1 SEHNR, CDR2 FQNEAQ (reference sequence). Trimming at V came to 1 base and at J to 0 bases, leaving 7 bases not matched to a gene. The CDR3 covers 17 residues.